This TCR beta chain stems from a study of PD-1 blockade in classical Hodgkin lymphoma. Time point reported: newly diagnosed, previously untreated cHL patient sample. From thawed PBMCs, CD4+ T cells were purified using magnetic negative selection. The authors compared against newly diagnosed, untreated classical Hodgkin lymphoma PBMCs. The assay was immunoSEQ multiplex PCR, and TCRdb's table has in-frame clones only and misses some. The sample lists approximately 20,000 clones, around 81% occurring once. Study results and caveats: Baseline TCR diversity was reportedly lower in newly diagnosed patients than in healthy donors. It was reported as lower still in relapsed/refractory patients. Why the repertoires differ is still unclear, perhaps disease activity or prior therapy.

Notes on this clone: What it recognizes is unknown.

The CDR3 has 15 residues. V gave up 3 bases and J gave up 6 bases, with 18 bases separating them. Germline loops: CDR1 LNHNV, CDR2 YYDKDF (reference sequence). The sample comprised CD4+ T cells from blood. The chain has TRBV15 and TRBJ2-7, with D possibly matching TRBD1 (6 bases). This TCR came from a human donor with classical Hodgkin lymphoma. CDR3 in DNA: TGTGCCACCAGCAGCTCATCAGGGGCCGGTGGCGAGCAGTACTTC. Amino acid sequence: CATSSSSGAGGEQYF.